This paragraph reports one T cell receptor (beta chain). The data are from a study of Tregs in tolerant kidney transplant recipients. Overall study context: Related graft donors supplied nonmyeloablative bone marrow transplants, and mixed chimerism was transient.

V shed 5 bases and J shed 1 base, with 5 bases lying between them. This CDR3 spans 13 amino acids. Germline values: CDR1 MNHEY, CDR2 SVGAGI. Sequencing was performed with immunoSEQ multiplex PCR; in TCRdb, only in-frame clones are kept and a portion is missing. The data show some 66,000 clones, roughly 90% seen once. The TCR comes from a human donor who received a combined kidney and bone marrow transplant. The sequences come from CD8+ T cells from blood, collected before the transplant. This chain uses TRBV6-5 with TRBJ2-2; D is unclear. Written as DNA, the CDR3 is TGTGCCAGCAGTCTTATGAACACCGGGGAGCTGTTTTTT. This sequence encodes CASSLMNTGELFF.